Ten or more counts support the clone carrying this TCR beta chain. This sample was included in a study of blood T cell repertoires in COVID-19. Trimming removed 1 base at V and 0 bases at J, with 9 bases between. Germline V gene sequence: CDR1 SEHNR, CDR2 FQNEAQ (reference sequence). CDR3 size: 15 residues. Each participant's cohort was designated according to participant-reported clinical history. As originally analysed: From reference gene primer amplification, estimates of nucleated cell counts were derived. Sequencing was performed with immunoSEQ multiplex PCR; in TCRdb, only in-frame clones are kept and a portion is missing. V and J calls and clone size are as listed in that table; D and trimming were resolved from the DNA. Counted here are approximately 260,000 clones, around 81% occurring once; the ten biggest clones make up around 3.5%.

The sequenced sample consisted of PBMCs or T cells enriched from blood (not recorded which). This chain links TRBV7-9 with TRBJ2-5; D is perhaps TRBD2 (6 bases). This sequence originates from a man aged 45 to 65 who had recovered from COVID-19. CDR3 DNA sequence: TGTGCCAGCAGCTTAGTTGGGGACTACCAAGAGACCCAGTACTTC. It codes for CASSLVGDYQETQYF.